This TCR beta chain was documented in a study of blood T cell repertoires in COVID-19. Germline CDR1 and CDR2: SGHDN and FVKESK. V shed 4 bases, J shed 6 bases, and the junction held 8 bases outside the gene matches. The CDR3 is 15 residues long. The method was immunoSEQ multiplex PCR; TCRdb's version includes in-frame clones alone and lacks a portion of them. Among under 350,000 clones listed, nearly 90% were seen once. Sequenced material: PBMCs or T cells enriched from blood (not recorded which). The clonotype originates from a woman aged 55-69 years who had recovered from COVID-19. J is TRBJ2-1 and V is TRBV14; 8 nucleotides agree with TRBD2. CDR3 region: CASSPRGAGGNEQFF. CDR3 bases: TGTGCCAGCAGCCCACGGGGTGCGGGGGGCAATGAGCAGTTCTTC.